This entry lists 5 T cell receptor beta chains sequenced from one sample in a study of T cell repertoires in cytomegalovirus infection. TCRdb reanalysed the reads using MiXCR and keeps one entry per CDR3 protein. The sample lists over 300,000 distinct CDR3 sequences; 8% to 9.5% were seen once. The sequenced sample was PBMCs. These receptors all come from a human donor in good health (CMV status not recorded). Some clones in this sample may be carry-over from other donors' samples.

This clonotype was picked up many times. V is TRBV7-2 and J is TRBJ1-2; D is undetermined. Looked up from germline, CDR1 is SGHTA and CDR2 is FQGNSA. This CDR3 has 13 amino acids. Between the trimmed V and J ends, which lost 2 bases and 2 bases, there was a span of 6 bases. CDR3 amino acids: CASSLSLNYGYTF. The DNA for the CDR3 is TGTGCCAGCAGCTTATCCTTAAACTATGGCTACACCTTC.

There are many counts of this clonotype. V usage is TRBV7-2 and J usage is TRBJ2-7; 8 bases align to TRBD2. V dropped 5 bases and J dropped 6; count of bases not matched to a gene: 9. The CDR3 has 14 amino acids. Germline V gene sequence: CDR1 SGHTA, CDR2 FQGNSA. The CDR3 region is CASSQRAGGFEQYF. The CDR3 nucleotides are TGTGCCAGCAGCCAGAGGGCGGGGGGTTTCGAGCAGTACTTC.

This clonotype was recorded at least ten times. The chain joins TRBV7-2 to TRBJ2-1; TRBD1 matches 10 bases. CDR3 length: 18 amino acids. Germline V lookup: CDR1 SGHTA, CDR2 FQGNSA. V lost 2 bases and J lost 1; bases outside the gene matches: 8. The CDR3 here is CASSLRDRGLASYNEQFF. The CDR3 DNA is TGTGCCAGCAGCTTAAGGGACAGGGGTCTAGCGTCCTACAATGAGCAGTTCTTC.

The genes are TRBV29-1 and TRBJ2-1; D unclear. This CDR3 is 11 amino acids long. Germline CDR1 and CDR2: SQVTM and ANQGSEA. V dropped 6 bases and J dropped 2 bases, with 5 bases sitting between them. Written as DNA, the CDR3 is TGCAGCGTGACTGCCTACAATGAGCAGTTCTTC. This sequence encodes CSVTAYNEQFF.

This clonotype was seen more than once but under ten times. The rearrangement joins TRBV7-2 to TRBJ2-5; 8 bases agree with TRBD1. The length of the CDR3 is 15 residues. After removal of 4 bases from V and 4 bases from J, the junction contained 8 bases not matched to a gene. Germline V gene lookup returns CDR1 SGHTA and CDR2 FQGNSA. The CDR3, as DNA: TGTGCCAGCAGCTCCGACAGGGGCCCGGGAGAGACCCAGTACTTC. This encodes CASSSDRGPGETQYF.